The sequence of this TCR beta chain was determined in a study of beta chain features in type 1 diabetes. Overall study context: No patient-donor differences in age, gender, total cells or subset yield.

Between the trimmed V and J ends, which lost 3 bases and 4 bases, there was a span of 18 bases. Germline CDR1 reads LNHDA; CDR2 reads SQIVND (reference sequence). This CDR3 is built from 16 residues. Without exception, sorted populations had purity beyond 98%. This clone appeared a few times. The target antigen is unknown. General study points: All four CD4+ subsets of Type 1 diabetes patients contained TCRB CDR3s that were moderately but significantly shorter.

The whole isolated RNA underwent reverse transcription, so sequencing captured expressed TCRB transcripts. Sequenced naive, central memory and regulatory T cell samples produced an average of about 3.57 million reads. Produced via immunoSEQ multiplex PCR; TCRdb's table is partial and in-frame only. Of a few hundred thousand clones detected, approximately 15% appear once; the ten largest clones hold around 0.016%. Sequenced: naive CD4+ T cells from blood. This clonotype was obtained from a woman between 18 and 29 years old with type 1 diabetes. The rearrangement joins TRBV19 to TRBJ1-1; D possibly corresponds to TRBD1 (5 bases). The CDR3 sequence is CASSITPPIRGTEAFF. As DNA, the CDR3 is TGTGCCAGTAGTATTACCCCTCCAATTAGGGGCACTGAAGCTTTCTTT.